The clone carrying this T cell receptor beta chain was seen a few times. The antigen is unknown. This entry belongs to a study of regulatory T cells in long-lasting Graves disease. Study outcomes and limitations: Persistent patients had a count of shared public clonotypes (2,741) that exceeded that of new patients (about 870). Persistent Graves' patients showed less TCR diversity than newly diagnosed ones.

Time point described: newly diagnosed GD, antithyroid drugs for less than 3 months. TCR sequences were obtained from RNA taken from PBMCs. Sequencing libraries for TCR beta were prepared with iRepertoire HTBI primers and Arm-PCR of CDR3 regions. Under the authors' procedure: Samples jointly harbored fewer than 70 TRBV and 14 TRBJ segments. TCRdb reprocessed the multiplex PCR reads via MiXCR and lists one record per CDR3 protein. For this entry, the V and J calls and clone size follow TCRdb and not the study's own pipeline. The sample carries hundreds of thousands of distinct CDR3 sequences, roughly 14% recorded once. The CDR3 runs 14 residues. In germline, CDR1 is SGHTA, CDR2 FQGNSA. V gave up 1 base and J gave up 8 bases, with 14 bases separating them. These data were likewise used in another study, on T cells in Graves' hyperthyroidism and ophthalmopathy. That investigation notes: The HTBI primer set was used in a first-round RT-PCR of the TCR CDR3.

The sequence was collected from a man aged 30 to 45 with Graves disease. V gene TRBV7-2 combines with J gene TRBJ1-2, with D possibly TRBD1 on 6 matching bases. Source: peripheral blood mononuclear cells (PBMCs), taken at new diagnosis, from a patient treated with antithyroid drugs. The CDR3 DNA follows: TGTGCCAGCAGCTTAGAGTTACAGAGGGGGGGCTACACCTTC. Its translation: CASSLELQRGGYTF. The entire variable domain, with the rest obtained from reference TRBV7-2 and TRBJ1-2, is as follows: GAGVSQSPSNKVTEKGKDVELRCDPISGHTALYWYRQSLGQGLEFLIYFQGNSAPDKSGLPSDRFSAERTGGSVSTLTIQRTQQEDSAVYLCASSLELQRGGYTFGSGTRLTVV.